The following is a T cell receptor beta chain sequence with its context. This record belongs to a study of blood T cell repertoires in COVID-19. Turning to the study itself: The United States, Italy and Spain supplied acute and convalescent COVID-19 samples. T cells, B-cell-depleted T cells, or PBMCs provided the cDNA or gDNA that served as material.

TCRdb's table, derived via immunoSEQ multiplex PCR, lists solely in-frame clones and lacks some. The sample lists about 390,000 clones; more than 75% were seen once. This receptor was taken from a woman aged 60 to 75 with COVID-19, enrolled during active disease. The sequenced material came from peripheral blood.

The CDR3 protein is CASSLPQFSGANVLTF. CDR3 bases: TGTGCCAGCAGTTTACCCCAGTTCTCTGGGGCCAACGTCCTGACTTTC. The V and J genes are TRBV28 and TRBJ2-6; D unclear. The CDR3 has 16 amino acids. V lost 2 bases and J lost 0, with 8 bases in between. CDR1 and CDR2 from the germline V gene are MDHEN and SYDVKM. Together with reference TRBV28 and TRBJ2-6, the CDR3 gives the full variable domain: DVKVTQSSRYLVKRTGEKVFLECVQDMDHENMFWYRQDPGLGLRLIYFSYDVKMKEKGDIPEGYSVSREKKERFSLILESASTNQTSMYLCASSLPQFSGANVLTFGAGSRLTVL.